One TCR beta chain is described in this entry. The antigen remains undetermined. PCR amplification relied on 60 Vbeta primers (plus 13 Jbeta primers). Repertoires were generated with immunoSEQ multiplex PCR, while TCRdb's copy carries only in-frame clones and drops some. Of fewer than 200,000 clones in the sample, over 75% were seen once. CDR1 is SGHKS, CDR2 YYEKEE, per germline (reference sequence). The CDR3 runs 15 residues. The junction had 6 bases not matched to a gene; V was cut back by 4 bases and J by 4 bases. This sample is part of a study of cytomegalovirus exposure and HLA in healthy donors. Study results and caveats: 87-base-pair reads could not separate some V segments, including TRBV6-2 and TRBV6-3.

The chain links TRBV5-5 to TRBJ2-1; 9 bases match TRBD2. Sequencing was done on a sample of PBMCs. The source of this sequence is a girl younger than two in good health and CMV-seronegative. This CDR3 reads CASSPLLAGYNEQFF. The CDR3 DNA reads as TGTGCCAGCAGCCCGTTGCTAGCGGGATACAATGAGCAGTTCTTC.